Reported below is one TCR beta chain. The CDR3 consists of 16 residues. Germline V gives CDR1 MNHNY, CDR2 SVGAGI (reference sequence). V lost 8 bases to trimming and J lost 0 bases; unmatched junction nucleotides: 10. The data originate from a study of shared clonotypes between healthy human individuals. Repertoires were generated with immunoSEQ multiplex PCR, while TCRdb's copy carries only in-frame clones and drops some. This table has about 2.4 million clones, 85% to 95% appearing once. This chain connects TRBV6-6 to TRBJ1-5; 7 bases agree with TRBD1. The sequence was obtained from a man younger than 35 in good health. The sequenced sample consisted of naive CD4+ T cells sorted from blood. Described subset: CD45RA+ positively selected. CDR3 coding DNA: TGTGCCAGCTATCAGGGGGAGGTGGTTAGCAATCAGCCCCAGCATTTT. As protein: CASYQGEVVSNQPQHF.